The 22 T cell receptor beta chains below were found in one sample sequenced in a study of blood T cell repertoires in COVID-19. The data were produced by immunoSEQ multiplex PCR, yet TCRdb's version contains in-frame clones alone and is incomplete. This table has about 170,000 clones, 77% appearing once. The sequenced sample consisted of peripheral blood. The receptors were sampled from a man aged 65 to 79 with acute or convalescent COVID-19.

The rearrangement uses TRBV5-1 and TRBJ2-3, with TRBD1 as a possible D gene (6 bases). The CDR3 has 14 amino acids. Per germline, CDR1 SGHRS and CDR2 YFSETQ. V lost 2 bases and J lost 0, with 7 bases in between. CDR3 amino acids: CASSLQGSTDTQYF. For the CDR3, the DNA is TGCGCCAGCAGCTTACAGGGTAGCACAGATACGCAGTATTTT. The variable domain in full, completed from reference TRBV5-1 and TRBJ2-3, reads KAGVTQTPRYLIKTRGQQVTLSCSPISGHRSVSWYQQTPGQGLQFLFEYFSETQRNKGNFPGRFSGRQFSNSRSEMNVSTLELGDSALYLCASSLQGSTDTQYFGPGTRLTVL.

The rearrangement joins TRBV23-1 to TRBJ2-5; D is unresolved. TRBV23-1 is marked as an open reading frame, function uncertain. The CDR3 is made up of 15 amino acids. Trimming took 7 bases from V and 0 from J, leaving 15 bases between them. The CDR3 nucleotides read TGCGCCAGCATCCGGCGGTGGCAAGACCAAGAGACCCAGTACTTC. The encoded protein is CASIRRWQDQETQYF.

The CDR3, as DNA: TGTGCCAGTAGCGACAGTAGCAATCAGCCCCAGCATTTT. This translates into CASSDSSNQPQHF. The V gene is TRBV19, the J gene TRBJ1-5; D may be TRBD1 (5 bases). This CDR3 has 13 amino acids. Germline V gene lookup returns CDR1 LNHDA and CDR2 SQIVND (reference sequence). V was shortened by 6 bases and J by 0 bases, with 6 bases between the two germline ends.

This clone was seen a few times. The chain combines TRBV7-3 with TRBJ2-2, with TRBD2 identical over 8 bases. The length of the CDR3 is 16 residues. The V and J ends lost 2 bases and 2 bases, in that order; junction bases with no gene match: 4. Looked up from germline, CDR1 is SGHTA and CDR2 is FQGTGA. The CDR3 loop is CASSLFGTSNTGELFF. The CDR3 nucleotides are TGTGCCAGCAGCTTATTTGGGACTAGTAACACCGGGGAGCTGTTTTTT.

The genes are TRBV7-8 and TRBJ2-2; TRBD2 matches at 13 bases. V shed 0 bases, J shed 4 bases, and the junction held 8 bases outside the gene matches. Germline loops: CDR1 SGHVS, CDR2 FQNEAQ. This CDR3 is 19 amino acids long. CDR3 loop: CASSLARTSGGGVTGELFF. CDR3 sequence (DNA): TGTGCCAGCAGCTTAGCCCGGACTAGCGGGGGAGGTGTCACCGGGGAGCTGTTTTTT.

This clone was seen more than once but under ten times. The CDR3: CASSLSQGAGNEQFF. CDR3 nucleotides: TGCGCCAGCAGCTTGTCTCAGGGGGCTGGGAATGAGCAGTTCTTC. The V gene is TRBV5-1, the J gene TRBJ2-1; 8 bases line up with TRBD1. This CDR3 is built from 15 residues. V gave up 1 base and J gave up 7 bases; unmatched junction bases: 7. Looked up from germline, CDR1 is SGHRS and CDR2 is YFSETQ. The full variable domain, completed using reference TRBV5-1 and TRBJ2-1, is KAGVTQTPRYLIKTRGQQVTLSCSPISGHRSVSWYQQTPGQGLQFLFEYFSETQRNKGNFPGRFSGRQFSNSRSEMNVSTLELGDSALYLCASSLSQGAGNEQFFGPGTRLTVL.

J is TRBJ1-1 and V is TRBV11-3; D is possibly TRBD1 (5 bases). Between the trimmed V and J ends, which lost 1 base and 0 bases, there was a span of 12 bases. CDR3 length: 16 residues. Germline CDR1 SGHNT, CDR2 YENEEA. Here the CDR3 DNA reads TGTGCCAGCAGCTTAGTAGCGGGGGGATTGAACACTGAAGCTTTCTTT. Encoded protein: CASSLVAGGLNTEAFF.

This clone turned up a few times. The DNA of the CDR3 is TGCGCCAGCAGCCCCGGGACAACCTCTGGGGCCAACGTCCTGACTTTC. Translated: CASSPGTTSGANVLTF. The V call is TRBV10-1, the J call TRBJ2-6; D is perhaps TRBD1 (6 bases). Germline V gene data show CDR1 as WNHNN and CDR2 as SYGVQD (reference sequence). Between the trimmed V and J ends, which lost 6 bases and 0 bases, there was a span of 12 bases. This CDR3 contains 16 residues.

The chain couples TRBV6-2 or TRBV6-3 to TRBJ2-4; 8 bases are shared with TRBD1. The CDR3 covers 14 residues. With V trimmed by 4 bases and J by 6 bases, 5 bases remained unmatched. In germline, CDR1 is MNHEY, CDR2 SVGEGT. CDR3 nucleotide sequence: TGTGCCAGCAGTTGGACAGGGATGACAAACATTCAGTACTTC. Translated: CASSWTGMTNIQYF.

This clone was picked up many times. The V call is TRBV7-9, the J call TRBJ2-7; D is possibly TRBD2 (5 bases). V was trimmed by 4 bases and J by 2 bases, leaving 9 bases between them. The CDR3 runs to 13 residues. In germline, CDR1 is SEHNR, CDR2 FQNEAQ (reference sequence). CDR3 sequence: CASSSEAAYEQYF. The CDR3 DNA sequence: TGTGCCAGCAGCTCGGAGGCTGCCTACGAGCAGTACTTC.

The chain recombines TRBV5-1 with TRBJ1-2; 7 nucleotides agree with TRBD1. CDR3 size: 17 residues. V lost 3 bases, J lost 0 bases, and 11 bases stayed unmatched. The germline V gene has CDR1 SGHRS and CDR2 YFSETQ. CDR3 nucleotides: TGCGCCAGCAGCTCCCAAGGGGGCAGCAGTTCTAACTATGGCTACACCTTC. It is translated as CASSSQGGSSSNYGYTF.

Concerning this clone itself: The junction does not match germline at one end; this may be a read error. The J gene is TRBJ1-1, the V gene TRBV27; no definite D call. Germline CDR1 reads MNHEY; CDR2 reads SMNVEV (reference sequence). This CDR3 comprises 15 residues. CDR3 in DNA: TGTGCCGGCAGTTTACAGCCTAACCCGAGGACTGAAGCTTTCTTT. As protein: CAGSLQPNPRTEAFF.

The CDR3 bases are TGTGCCAGCAGAAAGAGGACAGGTTACCAAGAGACCCAGTACTTC. Translated, it gives CASRKRTGYQETQYF. This rearrangement joins TRBV28 to TRBJ2-5; 7 bases line up with TRBD1. CDR1 is MDHEN, CDR2 SYDVKM, per germline. The CDR3 has 15 amino acids. With V trimmed by 6 bases and J by 0 bases, 7 bases remained unmatched. Full variable domain (rest looked up from reference TRBV28 and TRBJ2-5): DVKVTQSSRYLVKRTGEKVFLECVQDMDHENMFWYRQDPGLGLRLIYFSYDVKMKEKGDIPEGYSVSREKKERFSLILESASTNQTSMYLCASRKRTGYQETQYFGPGTRLLVL.

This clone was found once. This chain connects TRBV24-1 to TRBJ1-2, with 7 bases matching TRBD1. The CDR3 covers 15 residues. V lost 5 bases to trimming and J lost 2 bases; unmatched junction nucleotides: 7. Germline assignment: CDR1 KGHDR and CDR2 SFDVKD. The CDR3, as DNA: TGTGCCACCAGTGGGACAGGTTGGGGGAACTATGGCTACACCTTC. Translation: CATSGTGWGNYGYTF.

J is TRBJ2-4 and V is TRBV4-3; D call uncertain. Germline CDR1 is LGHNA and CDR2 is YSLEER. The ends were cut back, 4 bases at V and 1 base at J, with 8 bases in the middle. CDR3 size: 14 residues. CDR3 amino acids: CASSPGDAKNIQYF. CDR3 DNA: TGCGCCAGCAGCCCGGGTGATGCCAAAAACATTCAGTACTTC.

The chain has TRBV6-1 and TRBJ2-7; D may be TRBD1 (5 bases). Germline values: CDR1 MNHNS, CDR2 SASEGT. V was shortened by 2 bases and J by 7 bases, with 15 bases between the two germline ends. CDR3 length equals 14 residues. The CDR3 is CASSERTRYSEQYF. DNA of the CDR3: TGTGCCAGCAGTGAACGGACACGGTACTCGGAGCAGTACTTC.

This CDR3 reads CASSSPDTRYGYTF. For the CDR3, the DNA is TGTGCCAGCAGTTCCCCGGACACCCGCTATGGCTACACCTTC. The gene calls are TRBV27 and TRBJ1-2, with a weak D call TRBD1 (5 bases). V dropped 4 bases and J dropped 4 bases, with 13 bases sitting between them. CDR3 length: 14 residues. The germline CDR1 and CDR2 sequences are MNHEY and SMNVEV (reference sequence).

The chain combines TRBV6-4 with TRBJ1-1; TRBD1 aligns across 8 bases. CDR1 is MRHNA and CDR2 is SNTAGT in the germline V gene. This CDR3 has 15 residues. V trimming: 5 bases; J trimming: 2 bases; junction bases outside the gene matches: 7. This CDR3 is CASSYDGQGNTEAFF. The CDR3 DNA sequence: TGTGCCAGCAGTTACGATGGACAGGGAAACACTGAAGCTTTCTTT.

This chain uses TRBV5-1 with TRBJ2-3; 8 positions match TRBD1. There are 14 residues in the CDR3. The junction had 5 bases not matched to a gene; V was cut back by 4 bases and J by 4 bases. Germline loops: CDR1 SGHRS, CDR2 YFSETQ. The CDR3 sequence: CASSPTGAPDTQYF. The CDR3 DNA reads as TGCGCCAGCAGCCCGACAGGGGCCCCAGATACGCAGTATTTT. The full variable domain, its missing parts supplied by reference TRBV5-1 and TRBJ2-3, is KAGVTQTPRYLIKTRGQQVTLSCSPISGHRSVSWYQQTPGQGLQFLFEYFSETQRNKGNFPGRFSGRQFSNSRSEMNVSTLELGDSALYLCASSPTGAPDTQYFGPGTRLTVL.

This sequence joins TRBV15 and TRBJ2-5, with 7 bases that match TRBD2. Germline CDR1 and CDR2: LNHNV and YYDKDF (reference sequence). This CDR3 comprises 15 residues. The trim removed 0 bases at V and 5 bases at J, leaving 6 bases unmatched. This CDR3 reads CATSREVGGGETQYF. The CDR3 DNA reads TGTGCCACCAGCAGAGAAGTGGGGGGAGGGGAGACCCAGTACTTC.

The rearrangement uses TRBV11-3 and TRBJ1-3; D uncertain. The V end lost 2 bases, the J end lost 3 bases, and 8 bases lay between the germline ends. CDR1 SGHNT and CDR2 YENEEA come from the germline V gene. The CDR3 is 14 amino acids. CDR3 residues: CASSLPGIGNTIYF. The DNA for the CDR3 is TGTGCCAGCAGCTTACCGGGAATTGGAAACACCATATATTTT.

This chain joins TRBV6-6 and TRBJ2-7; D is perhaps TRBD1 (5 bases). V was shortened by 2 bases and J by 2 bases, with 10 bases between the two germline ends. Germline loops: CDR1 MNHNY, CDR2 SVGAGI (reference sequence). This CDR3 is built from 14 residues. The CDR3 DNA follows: TGTGCCAGCAGTTACGTGGGGCGACCCTACGAGCAGTACTTC. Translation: CASSYVGRPYEQYF.